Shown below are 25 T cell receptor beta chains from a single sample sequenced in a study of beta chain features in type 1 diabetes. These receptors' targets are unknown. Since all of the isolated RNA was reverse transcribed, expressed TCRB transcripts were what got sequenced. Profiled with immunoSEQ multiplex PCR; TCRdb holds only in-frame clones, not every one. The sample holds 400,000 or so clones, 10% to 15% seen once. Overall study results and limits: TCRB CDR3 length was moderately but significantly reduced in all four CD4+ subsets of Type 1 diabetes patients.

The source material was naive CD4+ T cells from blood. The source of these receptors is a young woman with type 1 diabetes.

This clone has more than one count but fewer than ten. For the CDR3, the DNA is TGTGCCAGCAGCCCTGATCAGAAGTACAATGAGCAGTTCTTC. Its protein product is CASSPDQKYNEQFF. The chain links TRBV5-4 to TRBJ2-1; no clear D gene. Trimming removed 4 bases at V and 4 bases at J, with 12 bases between. The CDR3 runs 14 residues. Germline CDR1 reads SGHNT; CDR2 reads YYREEE (reference sequence).

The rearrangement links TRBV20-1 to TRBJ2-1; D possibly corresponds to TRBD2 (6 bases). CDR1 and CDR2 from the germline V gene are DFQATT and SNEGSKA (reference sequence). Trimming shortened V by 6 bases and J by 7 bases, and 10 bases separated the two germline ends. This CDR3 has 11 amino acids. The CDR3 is CSATAGNEQFF. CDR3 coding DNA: TGCAGTGCGACTGCGGGGAATGAGCAGTTCTTC.

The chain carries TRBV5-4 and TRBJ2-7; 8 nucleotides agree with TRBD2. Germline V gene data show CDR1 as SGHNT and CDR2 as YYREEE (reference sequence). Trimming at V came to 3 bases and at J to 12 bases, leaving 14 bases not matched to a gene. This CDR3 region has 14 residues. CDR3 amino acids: CASSSSYREGQTYF. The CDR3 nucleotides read TGTGCCAGCAGCTCATCCTACCGGGAGGGCCAGACGTACTTC.

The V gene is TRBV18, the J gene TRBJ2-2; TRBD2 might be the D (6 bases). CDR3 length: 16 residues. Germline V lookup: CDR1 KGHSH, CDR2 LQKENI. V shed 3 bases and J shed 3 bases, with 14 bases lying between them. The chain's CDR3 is CASSPREAQDTGELFF. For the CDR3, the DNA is TGTGCCAGCTCACCTAGGGAGGCTCAGGACACCGGGGAGCTGTTTTTT.

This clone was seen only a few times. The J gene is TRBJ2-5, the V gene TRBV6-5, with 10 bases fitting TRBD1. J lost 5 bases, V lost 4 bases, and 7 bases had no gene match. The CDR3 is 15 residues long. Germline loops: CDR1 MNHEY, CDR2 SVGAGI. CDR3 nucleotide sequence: TGTGCCAGCAGTTGGACCGGGACAGGGGAGGAGACCCAGTACTTC. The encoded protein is CASSWTGTGEETQYF.

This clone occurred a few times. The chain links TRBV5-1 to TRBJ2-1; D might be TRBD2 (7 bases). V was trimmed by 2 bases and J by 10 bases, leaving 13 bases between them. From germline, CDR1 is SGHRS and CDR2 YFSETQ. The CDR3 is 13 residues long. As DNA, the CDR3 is TGCGCCAGCAGCTTCGGGGGGCCAGGGGAGCAGTTCTTC. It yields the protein CASSFGGPGEQFF.

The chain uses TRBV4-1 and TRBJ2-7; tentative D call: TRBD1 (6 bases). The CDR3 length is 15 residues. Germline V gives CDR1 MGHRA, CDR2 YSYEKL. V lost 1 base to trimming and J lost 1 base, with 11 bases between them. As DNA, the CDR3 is TGCGCCAGCAGCCAAGGGGAAACAGGGTCCTACGAGCAGTACTTC. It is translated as CASSQGETGSYEQYF.

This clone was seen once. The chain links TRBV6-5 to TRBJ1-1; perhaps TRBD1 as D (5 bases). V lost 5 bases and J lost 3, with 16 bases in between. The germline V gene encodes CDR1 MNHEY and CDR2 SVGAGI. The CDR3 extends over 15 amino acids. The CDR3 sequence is CASSRGLPVHTEAFF. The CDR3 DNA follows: TGTGCCAGCAGTAGGGGACTGCCCGTGCACACTGAAGCTTTCTTT.

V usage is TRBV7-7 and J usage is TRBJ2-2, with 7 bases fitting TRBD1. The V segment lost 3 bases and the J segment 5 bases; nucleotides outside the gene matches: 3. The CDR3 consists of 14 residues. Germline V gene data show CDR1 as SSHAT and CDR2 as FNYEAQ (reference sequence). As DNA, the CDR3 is TGTGCCAGCAGCTTGACCAGGGGGACCGGGGAGCTGTTTTTT. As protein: CASSLTRGTGELFF.

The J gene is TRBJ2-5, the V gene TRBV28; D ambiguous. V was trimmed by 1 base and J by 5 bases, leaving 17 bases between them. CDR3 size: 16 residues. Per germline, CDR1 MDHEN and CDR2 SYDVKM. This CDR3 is CASSLSPLQFSETQYF. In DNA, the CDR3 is TGTGCCAGCAGTTTATCCCCTCTACAGTTCTCGGAGACCCAGTACTTC.

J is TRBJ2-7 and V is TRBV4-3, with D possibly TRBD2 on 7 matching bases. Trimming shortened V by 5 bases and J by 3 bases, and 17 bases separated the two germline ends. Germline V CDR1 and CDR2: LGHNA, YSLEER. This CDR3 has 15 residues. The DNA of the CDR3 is TGCGCCAGCAGCGCATCGCGGGGGCTAGTCTACGAGCAGTACTTC. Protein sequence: CASSASRGLVYEQYF.

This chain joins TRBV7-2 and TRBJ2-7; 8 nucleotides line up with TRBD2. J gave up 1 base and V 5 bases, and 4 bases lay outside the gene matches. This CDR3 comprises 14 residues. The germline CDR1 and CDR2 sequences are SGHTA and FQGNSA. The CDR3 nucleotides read TGTGCCAGCAGCCTATTAGCGGGGTCCTACGAGCAGTACTTC. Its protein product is CASSLLAGSYEQYF.

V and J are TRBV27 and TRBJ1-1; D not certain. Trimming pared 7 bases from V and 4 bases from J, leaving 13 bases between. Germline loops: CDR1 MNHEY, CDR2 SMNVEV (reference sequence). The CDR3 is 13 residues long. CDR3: CASTATLGTEAFF. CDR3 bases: TGTGCCAGCACTGCAACCCTCGGCACTGAAGCTTTCTTT.

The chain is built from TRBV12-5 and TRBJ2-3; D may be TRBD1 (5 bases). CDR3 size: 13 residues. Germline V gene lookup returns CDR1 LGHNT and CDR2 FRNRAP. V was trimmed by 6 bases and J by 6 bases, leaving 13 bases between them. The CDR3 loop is CASGFGHRDTQYF. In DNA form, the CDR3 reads TGTGCTAGTGGCTTTGGGCACAGGGATACGCAGTATTTT.

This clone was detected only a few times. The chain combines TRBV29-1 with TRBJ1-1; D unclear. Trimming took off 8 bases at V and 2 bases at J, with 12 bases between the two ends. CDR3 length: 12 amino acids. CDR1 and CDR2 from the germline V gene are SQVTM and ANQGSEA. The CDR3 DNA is TGCAGCCCCCAGAGGGCTAACACTGAAGCTTTCTTT. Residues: CSPQRANTEAFF.

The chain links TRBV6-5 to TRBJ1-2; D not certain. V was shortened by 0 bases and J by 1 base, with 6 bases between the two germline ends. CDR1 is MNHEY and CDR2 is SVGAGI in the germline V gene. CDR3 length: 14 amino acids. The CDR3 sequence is CASSYSQDNYGYTF. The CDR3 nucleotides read TGTGCCAGCAGTTACTCCCAGGATAACTATGGCTACACCTTC.

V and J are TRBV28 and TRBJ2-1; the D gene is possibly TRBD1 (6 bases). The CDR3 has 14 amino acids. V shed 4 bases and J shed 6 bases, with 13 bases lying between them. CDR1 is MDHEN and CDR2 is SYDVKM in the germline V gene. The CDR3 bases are TGTGCCAGCAGTTGGGGGCTAGCCCCCAATGAGCAGTTCTTC. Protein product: CASSWGLAPNEQFF.

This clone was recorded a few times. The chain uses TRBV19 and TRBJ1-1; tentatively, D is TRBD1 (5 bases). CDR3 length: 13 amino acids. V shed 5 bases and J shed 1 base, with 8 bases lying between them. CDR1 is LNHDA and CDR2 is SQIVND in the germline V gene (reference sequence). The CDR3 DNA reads TGTGCCAGTAGTCTGACAGAGAACACTGAAGCTTTCTTT. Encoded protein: CASSLTENTEAFF.

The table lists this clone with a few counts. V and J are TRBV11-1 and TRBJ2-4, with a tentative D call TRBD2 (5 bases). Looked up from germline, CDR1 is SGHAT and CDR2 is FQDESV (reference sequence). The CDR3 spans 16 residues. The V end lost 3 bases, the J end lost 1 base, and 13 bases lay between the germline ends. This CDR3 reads CASSLGGGQAKNIQYF. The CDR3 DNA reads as TGTGCCAGCAGCTTGGGTGGAGGCCAGGCCAAAAACATTCAGTACTTC.

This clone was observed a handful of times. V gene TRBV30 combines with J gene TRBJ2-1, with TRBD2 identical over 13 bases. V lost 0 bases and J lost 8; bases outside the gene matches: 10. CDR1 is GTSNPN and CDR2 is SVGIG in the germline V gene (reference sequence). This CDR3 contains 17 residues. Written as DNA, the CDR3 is TGTGCCTGGAGTGTAGCTCGGACTAGCGGGAGTACGGATGAGCAGTTCTTC. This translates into CAWSVARTSGSTDEQFF.

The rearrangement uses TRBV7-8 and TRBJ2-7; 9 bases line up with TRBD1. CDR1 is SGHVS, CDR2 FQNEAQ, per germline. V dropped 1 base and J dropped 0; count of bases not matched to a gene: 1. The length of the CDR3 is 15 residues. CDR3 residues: CASSLVGQGSYEQYF. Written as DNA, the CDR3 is TGTGCCAGCAGCTTAGTGGGACAGGGCTCCTACGAGCAGTACTTC.

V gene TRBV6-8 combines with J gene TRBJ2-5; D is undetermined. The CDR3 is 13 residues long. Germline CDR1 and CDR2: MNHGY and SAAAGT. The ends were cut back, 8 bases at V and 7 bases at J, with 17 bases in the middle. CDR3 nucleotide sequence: TGTGCCAGCTCCCCAGGAAAGGCAGGGACCCAGTACTTC. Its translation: CASSPGKAGTQYF.

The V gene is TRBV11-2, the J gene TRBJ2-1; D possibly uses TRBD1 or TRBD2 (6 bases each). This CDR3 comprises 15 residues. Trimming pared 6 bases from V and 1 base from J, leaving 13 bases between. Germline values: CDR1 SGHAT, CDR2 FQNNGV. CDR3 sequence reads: CASSLQGGSYNEQFF. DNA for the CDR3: TGTGCCAGCAGTTTACAGGGAGGTTCCTACAATGAGCAGTTCTTC.

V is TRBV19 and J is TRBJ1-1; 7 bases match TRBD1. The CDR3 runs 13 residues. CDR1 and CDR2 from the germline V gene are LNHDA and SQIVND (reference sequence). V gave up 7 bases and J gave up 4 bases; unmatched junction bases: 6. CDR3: CASTLQGRTEAFF. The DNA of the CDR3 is TGTGCCAGTACCCTACAGGGGCGCACTGAAGCTTTCTTT.

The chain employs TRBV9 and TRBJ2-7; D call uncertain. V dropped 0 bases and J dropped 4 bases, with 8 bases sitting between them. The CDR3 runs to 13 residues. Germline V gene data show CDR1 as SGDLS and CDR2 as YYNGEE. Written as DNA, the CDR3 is TGTGCCAGCAGCGTAGGGCCGAATTACGAGCAGTACTTC. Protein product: CASSVGPNYEQYF.